The 32 T cell receptor beta chains listed next were all sequenced from one sample in a study of T cell responses to AZD1222 COVID-19 vaccine. Data came from immunoSEQ multiplex PCR; TCRdb stores just in-frame clones and leaves some out. The data show about 120,000 clones, 92% seen once. Sequencing was performed on peripheral blood, taken on day 0 of AZD1222 vaccination. These receptors were obtained from an adult in good health.

The chain recombines TRBV3-1 (or the pseudogene TRBV3-2) with TRBJ2-3, with 8 bases that match TRBD2. V lost 5 bases to trimming and J lost 2 bases; unmatched junction nucleotides: 12. Germline values: CDR1 LGHDT, CDR2 YNNKEL (reference sequence). The CDR3 contains 17 residues. DNA of the CDR3: TGTGCCAGCAGCTTTACTAGCGGAATTGATTTCACAGATACGCAGTATTTT. Its translation is CASSFTSGIDFTDTQYF.

The genes are TRBV7-2 and TRBJ1-3, with no clear D. Germline lookup yields CDR1 SGHTA and CDR2 FQGNSA. The ends were cut back, 0 bases at V and 4 bases at J, with 10 bases in the middle. The CDR3 contains 15 residues. The CDR3 region has the DNA TGTGCCAGCAGCTTAGCGTCTGGGGTAGGAAACACCATATATTTT. It yields the protein CASSLASGVGNTIYF.

The rearrangement links TRBV6-6 to TRBJ2-3; 12 nucleotides agree with TRBD2. With 10 bases clipped from V and 6 bases from J, the junction kept 14 bases outside the gene matches. The CDR3 has 16 amino acids. Germline V gene data show CDR1 as MNHNY and CDR2 as SVGAGI (reference sequence). The CDR3 reads CATSWASGGARDTQYF. The CDR3 DNA follows: TGTGCCACCTCTTGGGCTAGCGGGGGGGCTAGGGATACGCAGTATTTT.

The DNA of the CDR3 is TGTGCCAGCAGTTCGGGGTTCTACGAGCAGTACTTC. It specifies CASSSGFYEQYF. The chain employs TRBV12-3 or TRBV12-4 and TRBJ2-7, with D possibly being TRBD2 (5 bases). The CDR3 runs 12 residues. The V and J ends lost 4 bases and 3 bases respectively, with 7 bases between them.

This clone was picked up a small number of times. V gene TRBV28 combines with J gene TRBJ1-5; no reliable D call. The CDR3 is 14 residues long. V shed 6 bases and J shed 5 bases, with 14 bases lying between them. The germline V gene encodes CDR1 MDHEN and CDR2 SYDVKM. The CDR3 spells CASRGEIRDQPQHF. The CDR3 DNA reads as TGTGCCAGCAGGGGAGAGATCCGCGATCAGCCCCAGCATTTT.

The gene calls are TRBV20-1 and TRBJ1-1; the D gene is possibly TRBD1 (5 bases). CDR3 size: 11 residues. CDR1 and CDR2 from the germline V gene are DFQATT and SNEGSKA (reference sequence). Trimming stripped 3 bases from V and 7 bases from J, with 9 bases between. The CDR3 bases are TGCAGTGCTAGCCCAGGGAGTGAAGCTTTCTTT. Protein product: CSASPGSEAFF.

The chain carries TRBV6-1 and TRBJ1-2; the D gene is possibly TRBD1 (6 bases). This CDR3 comprises 19 residues. CDR1 MNHNS and CDR2 SASEGT come from the germline V gene. V was clipped by 3 bases and J by 1 base, with 24 bases between them. CDR3 residues: CASSDILQGLTAFNYGYTF. The CDR3 DNA is TGTGCCAGCAGTGATATATTACAGGGCCTCACGGCGTTTAACTATGGCTACACCTTC.

This chain joins TRBV2 and TRBJ1-5; D is undetermined. The CDR3 has 13 amino acids. The germline V gene has CDR1 SNHLY and CDR2 FYNNEI. Trimming stripped 6 bases from V and 3 bases from J, with 9 bases between. CDR3 coding DNA: TGTGCCAGCAGACAGTACTTCAATCAGCCCCAGCATTTT. Translating gives CASRQYFNQPQHF.

The genes are TRBV18 and TRBJ2-1; 9 nucleotides line up with TRBD2. Germline loops: CDR1 KGHSH, CDR2 LQKENI. The CDR3 spans 14 residues. Losses at the gene ends were 4 bases for V and 4 bases for J; bases not matched to a gene: 2. The CDR3 spells CASSRLAEYNEQFF. The CDR3 region has the DNA TGTGCCAGCTCACGACTAGCGGAGTACAATGAGCAGTTCTTC.

This clone has only a few counts. As DNA, the CDR3 is TGTGCCAGCAGCTTACCCATCATGGGGGAGCTGTTTTTT. This sequence encodes CASSLPIMGELFF. The chain employs TRBV7-9 and TRBJ2-2; D is unclear. CDR3 size: 13 residues. Germline V gene sequence: CDR1 SEHNR, CDR2 FQNEAQ (reference sequence). V was clipped by 2 bases and J by 8 bases, with 9 bases between them.

V and J are TRBV7-2 and TRBJ2-1, with 12 positions matching TRBD2. Germline values: CDR1 SGHTA, CDR2 FQGNSA. The CDR3 extends over 15 amino acids. With 1 base clipped from V and 10 bases from J, the junction kept 5 bases outside the gene matches. This CDR3 reads CASSLELAGGQEQFF. CDR3 nucleotides: TGTGCCAGCAGCTTAGAACTAGCGGGAGGCCAAGAGCAGTTCTTC.

The chain links TRBV5-6 to TRBJ1-2, with D unresolved. Deletions cut 1 base from V and 0 bases from J, with 7 bases between. The V gene's germline CDR1 is SGHDT and CDR2 YYEEEE. The CDR3 loop spans 14 amino acids. CDR3 sequence (DNA): TGTGCCAGCAGCTTGTATCTCCCTAACTATGGCTACACCTTC. Amino acids: CASSLYLPNYGYTF.

There are a few counts of this clone. This chain connects TRBV19 to TRBJ2-7; D is unresolved. In germline, CDR1 is LNHDA, CDR2 SQIVND (reference sequence). V was cut by 5 bases and J by 2 bases, with 10 bases left in between. The CDR3 consists of 13 residues. CDR3 sequence reads: CASSAFRAYEQYF. In nucleotides, the CDR3 is TGTGCCAGTAGTGCCTTTAGGGCCTACGAGCAGTACTTC.

CDR3 nucleotides: TGTGCCAGCAGCAAGCCTGGACGTAGCTCCTACGAGCAGTACTTC. It specifies CASSKPGRSSYEQYF. The chain has TRBV6-2 or TRBV6-3 and TRBJ2-7; D remains ambiguous. From germline, CDR1 is MNHEY and CDR2 SVGEGT. Trimming removed 6 bases at V and 0 bases at J, with 15 bases between. The CDR3 has 15 amino acids.

In nucleotides, the CDR3 is TGTGCCAGCAGCCAAACCTTCCGGACAGGGGTGGAGGATGGCTACACCTTC. Protein: CASSQTFRTGVEDGYTF. The V and J genes are TRBV14 and TRBJ1-2; 9 bases agree with TRBD1. This CDR3 has 17 residues. The J segment lost 6 bases and the V segment lost 2 bases, leaving 13 bases of the junction unmatched. CDR1 is SGHDN, CDR2 FVKESK, per germline.

The chain uses TRBV4-3 and TRBJ2-2; tentatively, D is TRBD2 (5 bases). This CDR3 contains 14 residues. V was cut by 5 bases and J by 7 bases, with 14 bases left in between. Germline V lookup: CDR1 LGHNA, CDR2 YSLEER. CDR3 coding DNA: TGCGCCAGCAGCTCCCCTATCGGAGGCGGGGAGCTGTTTTTT. Protein sequence: CASSSPIGGGELFF.

V usage is TRBV9 and J usage is TRBJ2-5, with 9 bases that match TRBD1. This CDR3 region has 15 residues. Germline V CDR1 and CDR2: SGDLS, YYNGEE. The ends lost 4 bases at V and 3 bases at J; junction bases unmatched: 7. CDR3 protein: CASSTTGTGKETQYF. CDR3 in DNA: TGTGCCAGCAGCACAACCGGGACAGGGAAAGAGACCCAGTACTTC.

The V call is TRBV30, the J call TRBJ1-2; 7 bases are a match to TRBD1. This CDR3 spans 15 amino acids. Looked up from germline, CDR1 is GTSNPN and CDR2 is SVGIG (reference sequence). The trim removed 6 bases at V and 5 bases at J, leaving 15 bases unmatched. CDR3 nucleotide sequence: TGTGCCTGTGGTGGTCTCAGCGACAGGGAATATGGCTACACCTTC. Its protein is CACGGLSDREYGYTF.

The chain carries TRBV4-3 and TRBJ2-7; TRBD1 or TRBD2 may be the D gene (6 bases each). CDR1 LGHNA and CDR2 YSLEER come from the germline V gene. The V gene lost 0 bases and the J gene lost 0 bases, with 18 bases spanning the gap. There are 18 residues in the CDR3. The CDR3 DNA reads TGCGCCAGCAGCCAAGAGGGTTTGACAGGAGGGATCTCCTACGAGCAGTACTTC. Amino acid sequence: CASSQEGLTGGISYEQYF.

This rearrangement joins TRBV7-8 to TRBJ1-6; TRBD1 agrees at 11 bases. Germline-derived CDR1 and CDR2 are SGHVS and FQNEAQ. The CDR3 consists of 15 residues. V lost 6 bases to trimming and J lost 8 bases; unmatched junction nucleotides: 6. CDR3 region: CASRGTGQGDSPLHF. The CDR3 DNA sequence: TGTGCCAGCAGGGGGACGGGACAGGGGGATTCACCCCTCCACTTT. Combining the CDR3 with reference TRBV7-8 and TRBJ1-6 gives the whole variable domain GAGVSQSPRYKVAKRGQDVALRCDPISGHVSLFWYQQALGQGPEFLTYFQNEAQLDKSGLPSDRFFAERPEGSVSTLKIQRTQQEDSAVYLCASRGTGQGDSPLHFGNGTRLTVT.

The chain employs TRBV4-3 and TRBJ1-1; D call uncertain. V lost 4 bases to trimming and J lost 4 bases, with 13 bases between them. The CDR3 is 14 residues long. The germline gives CDR1 LGHNA, CDR2 YSLEER. CDR3 sequence: CASSPMGAGTEAFF. The CDR3 nucleotides are TGCGCCAGCAGCCCGATGGGTGCGGGCACTGAAGCTTTCTTT.

CDR3 sequence (DNA): TGTGCCAGCAGTTACGCCACAGGGATCCAAGAGACCCAGTACTTC. It translates to CASSYATGIQETQYF. This chain joins TRBV6-5 and TRBJ2-5; perhaps TRBD1 as D (6 bases). The CDR3 loop spans 15 amino acids. Germline assignment: CDR1 MNHEY and CDR2 SVGAGI. V lost 2 bases and J 1 base, leaving 11 bases between the germline ends.

The rearrangement links TRBV7-2 to TRBJ2-1, with D possibly being TRBD2 (5 bases). With 0 bases removed from V and 4 bases from J, the gap between germline ends came to 13 bases. Germline values: CDR1 SGHTA, CDR2 FQGNSA. CDR3 size: 16 residues. The CDR3 region is CASSLAKSTMYNEQFF. For the CDR3, the DNA is TGTGCCAGCAGCTTAGCCAAGTCGACTATGTACAATGAGCAGTTCTTC.

The gene calls are TRBV19 and TRBJ2-1; D may be TRBD1 (5 bases). CDR1 and CDR2 from the germline V gene are LNHDA and SQIVND (reference sequence). The CDR3 has 15 residues. V was shortened by 2 bases and J by 6 bases, with 14 bases between the two germline ends. The CDR3 DNA sequence: TGTGCCAGTAGTATAAGAAGGGGTCCCCTCAATGAGCAGTTCTTC. It is translated as CASSIRRGPLNEQFF.

The chain has TRBV4-3 and TRBJ1-5, with TRBD1 identical over 9 bases. V shed 4 bases, J shed 5 bases, and the junction held 3 bases outside the gene matches. The CDR3 spans 14 residues. CDR1 LGHNA and CDR2 YSLEER come from the germline V gene. The CDR3 DNA follows: TGCGCCAGCAGCCGGGACAGGGAAGATCAGCCCCAGCATTTT. Protein product: CASSRDREDQPQHF.

This chain links TRBV21-1 with TRBJ2-3; the D segment call TRBD1 is taken from the table without a DNA check. TRBV21-1 is noted as a pseudogene. The CDR3 has 14 residues. CDR3 sequence (DNA): TGTGCCAGCAGGCTCCATCCCAGGATAAATACGCAGTATTTT. Protein product: CASRLHPRINTQYF.

This chain joins TRBV28 and TRBJ2-7; D is unclear. The CDR3 spans 12 residues. Germline CDR1 reads MDHEN; CDR2 reads SYDVKM. V gave up 3 bases and J gave up 7 bases, with 10 bases separating them. This CDR3 reads CASSFEGLEQYF. CDR3 in DNA: TGTGCCAGCAGTTTTGAAGGGTTAGAGCAGTACTTC. The whole variable domain, filled in from reference TRBV28 and TRBJ2-7, reads DVKVTQSSRYLVKRTGEKVFLECVQDMDHENMFWYRQDPGLGLRLIYFSYDVKMKEKGDIPEGYSVSREKKERFSLILESASTNQTSMYLCASSFEGLEQYFGPGTRLTVT.

The chain combines TRBV21-1 with TRBJ1-2. TRBV21-1 constitutes a pseudogene. The CDR3 runs to 13 residues. The CDR3 coding sequence is TGTGCCAGCAGCACCCGGGGAATATATGGCTACACCTTC. Its protein is CASSTRGIYGYTF.

This chain uses TRBV12-3 or TRBV12-4 with TRBJ2-1, with 7 bases lining up with TRBD2. V gave up 7 bases and J gave up 7 bases; unmatched junction bases: 4. The CDR3 is 12 amino acids. Here the CDR3 reads CASTSGANEQFF. The CDR3 DNA reads as TGTGCCAGCACCAGCGGGGCAAATGAGCAGTTCTTC.

The chain combines TRBV5-1 with TRBJ1-3; 8 bases line up with TRBD1. Looked up from germline, CDR1 is SGHRS and CDR2 is YFSETQ. CDR3 size: 16 residues. Germline trimming cut 3 bases from V and 4 bases from J; bases unmatched to any gene: 9. The CDR3 loop reads CASSSHSTGAGNTIYF. CDR3 coding DNA: TGCGCCAGCAGCTCACACTCGACAGGGGCAGGAAACACCATATATTTT.

This clone is a singleton in its sample. The rearrangement links TRBV30 to TRBJ2-3; 8 bases match TRBD2. Unmatched junction bases numbered 4, after V lost 0 bases and J lost 2 bases. Looked up from germline, CDR1 is GTSNPN and CDR2 is SVGIG (reference sequence). This CDR3 spans 15 amino acids. The CDR3 sequence: CAWSVGGGFTDTQYF. Here the CDR3 DNA reads TGTGCCTGGAGTGTTGGCGGGGGGTTCACAGATACGCAGTATTTT.

The CDR3 sequence: CASRDRGVTQPQHF. DNA for the CDR3: TGTGCCAGCAGGGACAGGGGGGTCACTCAGCCCCAGCATTTT. The chain is built from TRBV2 and TRBJ1-5; TRBD1 matches 10 bases. The CDR3 is made up of 14 amino acids. Germline assignment: CDR1 SNHLY and CDR2 FYNNEI. Trimming cost V 6 bases and J 6 bases; bases outside gene matches: 5.